The sequence of this T cell receptor (beta chain) was determined in a study of OX40 agonist ivuxolimab in advanced cancers. Germline CDR1 SGHTA, CDR2 FQGTGA. The CDR3 is 13 residues long. Deletions cut 5 bases from V and 4 bases from J, with 11 bases between. The repertoire was sequenced with immunoSEQ multiplex PCR; TCRdb's copy has only in-frame clones and lacks some. The sample has fewer than 90,000 clones; 85% are singletons. This TCR derives from an adult with an advanced solid tumor such as melanoma, head and neck, liver or kidney cancer. The chain is built from TRBV7-3 and TRBJ2-5, with D possibly being TRBD1 (5 bases). Sequenced material: CD4+ or CD8+ T cells sorted from blood, taken in a trial of the OX40 agonist ivuxolimab. CDR3 region: CASSARQLETQYF. As DNA, the CDR3 is TGTGCCAGCAGCGCCCGACAGCTAGAGACCCAGTACTTC.